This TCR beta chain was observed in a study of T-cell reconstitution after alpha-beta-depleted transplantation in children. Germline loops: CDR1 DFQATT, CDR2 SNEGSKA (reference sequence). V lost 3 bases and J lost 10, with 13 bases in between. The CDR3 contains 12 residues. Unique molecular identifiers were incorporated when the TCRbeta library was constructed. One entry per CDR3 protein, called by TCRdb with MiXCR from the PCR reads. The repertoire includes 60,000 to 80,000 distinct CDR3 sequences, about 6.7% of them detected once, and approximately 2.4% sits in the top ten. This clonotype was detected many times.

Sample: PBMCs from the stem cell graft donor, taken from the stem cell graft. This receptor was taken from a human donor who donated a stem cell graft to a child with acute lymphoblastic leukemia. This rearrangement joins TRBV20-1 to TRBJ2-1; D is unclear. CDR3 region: CSARKWGTEQFF. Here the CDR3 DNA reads TGCAGTGCTAGGAAGTGGGGTACCGAGCAGTTCTTC.